The T cell receptor beta chain described here comes from a study of blood T cell repertoires in COVID-19. The table came from immunoSEQ multiplex PCR; TCRdb's copy has only in-frame clones and leaves some out. The sample holds under 85,000 clones, roughly 80% seen once. The CDR3 extends over 14 amino acids. J lost 3 bases, V lost 5 bases, and 2 bases had no gene match. The germline CDR1 and CDR2 sequences are SNHLY and FYNNEI. The chain couples TRBV2 to TRBJ2-1; 9 bases are a match to TRBD2. This sequence originates from a human donor in a cohort sampled during active COVID-19. Sequenced sample: peripheral blood. The CDR3 bases are TGTGCCAGCAGTATAGCGGGGGACTACAATGAGCAGTTCTTC. Encoded protein: CASSIAGDYNEQFF.